The source of this TCR beta chain is a study of OX40 agonist ivuxolimab in advanced cancers. As for the study more broadly: Ivuxolimab was a fully human IgG2 agonistic monoclonal antibody targeting the costimulatory receptor OX40 (CD134). Intravenous ivuxolimab was administered to patients every 2 weeks at six dose levels: 0.01, 0.1, 0.3, 1.5, 3 and 10 mg/kg. Of the approximately 50 dose-escalation patients, hepatocellular carcinoma was present in 19, melanoma in about 15, renal cell carcinoma in 9 and head and neck cancer in 9. The dose-escalation cohort was almost 85% male with a mean age of about 60 years, ranging from roughly 23 to 90. Prior anti-PD-1, anti-PD-L1 or anti-CTLA-4 therapy was permitted, and checkpoint inhibitors had been received by approximately 39% of dose-escalation patients. Partial responses occurred in three dose-escalation patients: two with cutaneous melanoma and one with hepatocellular carcinoma. The point of sequencing TCRbeta in the periphery was to test whether ivuxolimab changed TCR sequence diversity and drove clonal T-cell expansion. The paper describes the monotherapy dose-escalation part (N ≈ 52 patients) of the phase I trial of ivuxolimab. Results and caveats for the whole study, not just this receptor: Low levels of normalized T-cell clonal expansion were also seen in some patients who did not respond. On average, CD8+ T cells showed more expanded clones than CD4+ T cells after ivuxolimab. In partial responders in the 0.1-3.0 mg/kg groups, normalized peripheral clonal expansion was found to be among the lowest, especially among CD8+ T cells. Antigen specificity was not determined for the clonally expanded peripheral T cells. Clonal expansion of both CD4+ and CD8+ blood T cells was observed from baseline to week 6 at doses 0.1 to 3.0 mg/kg.

Genomic DNA was extracted from sorted cells for sequencing of the TCRbeta CDR3 region. TCRbeta CDR3 regions were sequenced using the immunoSEQ Assay. TCRdb took this table from immuneACCESS and kept in-frame rearrangements with V and J called. Such tables lack part of the clones; where checked against another copy, unresolved V genes explain under half of the gap, and the rest is unexplained. This sample gives about 36,000 clones in total; about four fifths of them show up just once. Roughly 13% of the sample is held by the ten biggest clonotypes. This clone has just a few counts. Its antigen remains unidentified. No base quality values were provided; no much bigger clone lies one nucleotide off. Reading the germline V gene (reference sequence) gives CDR1 GTSNPN and CDR2 SVGIG. There are 12 amino acids in the CDR3, from cysteine to phenylalanine inclusive. Only the CDR3 DNA is retained, 36 bases long and in frame from the first base. The V end loses 5 bases and the J end loses 9 bases, and a stretch of 11 bases separates them.

The trial excluded patients who had a history of autoimmune disease or who were on systemic immunosuppression. Peripheral blood for TCR sequencing was collected from all dose cohorts at baseline, on cycle 4 day 1, and on cycle 7 day 1. The samples were drawn from a first-in-human, open-label, multicenter phase I dose-escalation trial of ivuxolimab. Adults with locally advanced or metastatic head and neck squamous cell, hepatocellular, melanoma or renal cell carcinoma were enrolled in the trial. Before TCR sequencing, CD4+ T cells and CD8+ T cells from peripheral blood were sorted into separate populations.

This chain is built from TRBV30 and TRBJ1-6; no confident D gene assignment can be made. The origin of this receptor is an adult with an advanced solid tumor such as melanoma, head and neck, liver or kidney cancer. Sequencing used CD4+ or CD8+ T cells sorted from blood, obtained in a trial of the OX40 agonist ivuxolimab. The CDR3 reads CAWGRGPSPLHF. In nucleotide form, the sequence is TGTGCCTGGGGCAGAGGGCCTTCACCCCTCCACTTT. Supplemented by the reference TRBV30 and TRBJ1-6 proteins around the CDR3, the complete variable domain is SQTIHQWPATLVQPVGSPLSLECTVEGTSNPNLYWYRQAAGRGLQLLFYSVGIGQISSEVPQNLSASRPQDRQFILSSKKLLLSDSGFYLCAWGRGPSPLHFGNGTRLTVT.